The entry below describes one T cell receptor beta chain. The data originate from a study of control samples from healthy donors and cancer patients. Sequencing was performed with immunoSEQ multiplex PCR; in TCRdb, only in-frame clones are kept and a portion is missing. The sample holds about 140,000 clones, less than 95% seen once. The sequenced sample was blood. This sequence originates from a man aged 18 to 30 in good health.

CDR3 sequence (DNA): TGTGCCAGCAGCCGAGACAGGGGGGGTAACTATGGCTACACCTTC. The encoded protein is CASSRDRGGNYGYTF. The chain uses TRBV2 and TRBJ1-2; 9 nucleotides agree with TRBD1. Germline values: CDR1 SNHLY, CDR2 FYNNEI. J was trimmed by 1 base and V by 6 bases; bases with no gene match: 6. The CDR3 is 15 amino acids.